Listed here are 17 T cell receptor beta chains from one sample, sequenced in a study of blood T cells in healthy people across ages. Primers used in a second PCR of about 7 to 12 cycles were a sample-barcoded 5' primer and a J-beta primer mix. TCRdb re-analysed the 5' RACE reads in MiXCR, keeping a single row per CDR3 protein. Seen here are 1.5 million to 2 million distinct CDR3 sequences, 25% to 30% observed once, and the top ten hold about 8%. The specimen sequenced was blood. The receptors here all came from a woman in her twenties or thirties in good health.

The genes are TRBV29-1 and TRBJ2-1; D is possibly TRBD2 (6 bases). The germline V gene encodes CDR1 SQVTM and CDR2 ANQGSEA. There are 13 residues in the CDR3. CDR3 sequence (DNA): TGCAGTGGGGACTTCAGCTCCTACAATGAGCAGTTCTTC. This sequence encodes CSGDFSSYNEQFF.

This clonotype showed up many times. The chain couples TRBV29-1 to TRBJ2-5; TRBD1 is a possible D gene (5 bases). Per the germline V gene, CDR1 is SQVTM and CDR2 is ANQGSEA. Trimming removed 5 bases from V and 5 bases from J, with 15 bases in between. The CDR3 spans 13 residues. The CDR3 loop reads CSVRPQVLETQYF. CDR3 nucleotides: TGCAGCGTTAGGCCACAGGTTCTGGAGACCCAGTACTTC.

The sample holds one count of this clonotype. Since a much larger clone is just one base distant, this may be a read error. This sequence joins TRBV6-4 and TRBJ1-2, with D perhaps TRBD1 (5 bases). The CDR3 is made up of 14 amino acids. The V gene's germline CDR1 is MRHNA and CDR2 SNTAGT. The CDR3 is CAGSDPRGHLGYTF. The CDR3 DNA reads TGTGCCGGCAGTGACCCAAGGGGCCACCTGGGCTACACCTTC.

This clonotype was detected many times. The gene calls are TRBV27 and TRBJ2-7; the D is unclear. In germline, CDR1 is MNHEY, CDR2 SMNVEV (reference sequence). CDR3 size: 10 residues. The V gene lost 5 bases and the J gene lost 12 bases, with 11 bases spanning the gap. In DNA, the CDR3 is TGTGCCAGCAGTAAGCCCCCAGGGTACTTC. The encoded protein is CASSKPPGYF.

This clonotype was observed a few times. This chain uses TRBV24-1 with TRBJ2-1; 7 bases map to TRBD2. V shed 6 bases, J shed 3 bases, and the junction held 4 bases outside the gene matches. The CDR3 consists of 14 residues. Looked up from germline, CDR1 is KGHDR and CDR2 is SFDVKD. The CDR3 nucleotides are TGTGCCACCAGTAGGAGCGGGAACTACAATGAGCAGTTCTTC. Its translation is CATSRSGNYNEQFF.

This chain uses TRBV5-1 with TRBJ1-6; tentative D call: TRBD1 (6 bases). Trimming shortened V by 3 bases and J by 16 bases, and 17 bases separated the two germline ends. There are 13 residues in the CDR3. Germline V gene sequence: CDR1 SGHRS, CDR2 YFSETQ. The CDR3: CASSWDTPAALHF. The CDR3 coding sequence is TGCGCCAGCAGCTGGGACACGCCGGCGGCTCTCCACTTT.

About this clonotype: One junction end disagrees with the germline gene, perhaps due to a read error. In DNA, the CDR3 is TGCGCCCGCAGCTACGGACAGGGCCAAGAGACCCAGTACTTC. This sequence encodes CARSYGQGQETQYF. The chain combines TRBV5-1 with TRBJ2-5; 8 bases line up with TRBD1. Germline V gene lookup returns CDR1 SGHRS and CDR2 YFSETQ. The CDR3 is made up of 14 amino acids.

The table lists this clonotype with many counts. The rearrangement links TRBV10-1 to TRBJ2-7; D is unclear. The CDR3 sequence is 14 residues long. Germline V gene sequence: CDR1 WNHNN, CDR2 SYGVQD (reference sequence). V was shortened by 4 bases and J by 2 bases, with 12 bases between the two germline ends. The CDR3 loop reads CASSVSQVPYEQYF. In DNA form, the CDR3 reads TGCGCCAGCAGTGTATCCCAGGTCCCCTACGAGCAGTACTTC.

Many counts were recorded for this clonotype. The chain links TRBV20-1 to TRBJ2-4; D assignment may be TRBD1 or TRBD2 (5 bases each). The CDR3 spans 13 residues. CDR1 is DFQATT and CDR2 is SNEGSKA in the germline V gene (reference sequence). The ends were cut back, 3 bases at V and 1 base at J, with 7 bases in the middle. The CDR3: CSASEGAKNIQYF. CDR3 bases: TGCAGTGCTAGCGAGGGGGCCAAAAACATTCAGTACTTC.

This clonotype occurred a few times. This chain uses TRBV2 with TRBJ1-2; D is unresolved. V was cut by 3 bases and J by 7 bases, with 15 bases left in between. The germline V gene has CDR1 SNHLY and CDR2 FYNNEI. This CDR3 is 14 amino acids long. CDR3: CASSDDNRRGGYTF. Here the CDR3 DNA reads TGTGCCAGCAGTGACGACAACCGGCGGGGTGGCTACACCTTC. Based on the CDR3 plus reference TRBV2 and TRBJ1-2, the full variable domain is EPEVTQTPSHQVTQMGQEVILRCVPISNHLYFYWYRQILGQKVEFLVSFYNNEISEKSEIFDDQFSVERPDGSNFTLKIRSTKLEDSAMYFCASSDDNRRGGYTFGSGTRLTVV.

J is TRBJ2-3 and V is TRBV5-4, with TRBD2 matching 11 bases. Germline CDR1 reads SGHNT; CDR2 reads YYREEE (reference sequence). CDR3 size: 18 residues. Trimming cost V 4 bases and J 7 bases; bases outside gene matches: 17. In DNA form, the CDR3 reads TGTGCCAGCAGCCGGGCGGGCCCTAGCGGGAGGTCCCCATATACGCAGTATTTT. The encoded protein is CASSRAGPSGRSPYTQYF. The complete variable domain, with remaining parts taken from reference TRBV5-4 and TRBJ2-3, reads ETGVTQSPTHLIKTRGQQVTLRCSSQSGHNTVSWYQQALGQGPQFIFQYYREEENGRGNFPPRFSGLQFPNYSSELNVNALELDDSALYLCASSRAGPSGRSPYTQYFGPGTRLTVL.

This clonotype has only a few counts. The gene calls are TRBV2 and TRBJ2-3; 9 bases agree with TRBD2. The CDR3 consists of 18 residues. The V gene's germline CDR1 is SNHLY and CDR2 FYNNEI. After removal of 6 bases from V and 2 bases from J, the junction contained 15 bases not matched to a gene. The CDR3: CASSETELAGLSTDTQYF. CDR3 nucleotides: TGTGCCAGCAGCGAAACGGAACTAGCGGGCCTCTCCACAGATACGCAGTATTTT. The whole variable domain, remainder taken from reference TRBV2 and TRBJ2-3, is EPEVTQTPSHQVTQMGQEVILRCVPISNHLYFYWYRQILGQKVEFLVSFYNNEISEKSEIFDDQFSVERPDGSNFTLKIRSTKLEDSAMYFCASSETELAGLSTDTQYFGPGTRLTVL.

This clonotype occurred a few times. The rearrangement links TRBV7-2 to TRBJ1-2; a possible D gene is TRBD1 (5 bases). Germline V gene sequence: CDR1 SGHTA, CDR2 FQGNSA. The V gene lost 7 bases and the J gene lost 3 bases, with 21 bases spanning the gap. CDR3 size: 16 residues. The CDR3 sequence: CASILSPQGSDYGYTF. CDR3 in DNA: TGTGCCAGCATCCTTAGCCCCCAGGGCTCTGACTATGGCTACACCTTC.

This clonotype was counted at least ten times. The chain combines TRBV10-3 with TRBJ2-5; 8 positions agree with TRBD2. This CDR3 comprises 12 residues. From germline, CDR1 is ENHRY and CDR2 SYGVKD. The CDR3 coding sequence is TGTGCAGCGAGCGGGAGAGACGAGACCCAGTACTTC. This codes for CAASGRDETQYF.

This clonotype was seen more than once but under ten times. The V gene is TRBV6-1, the J gene TRBJ2-1; 7 nucleotides match TRBD1. Germline values: CDR1 MNHNS, CDR2 SASEGT. The CDR3 totals 15 residues. The V segment lost 4 bases and the J segment 7 bases; nucleotides outside the gene matches: 10. CDR3 nucleotide sequence: TGTGCCAGCAGTGTTACCCCCGGGACAGTAAATGAGCAGTTCTTC. It is translated as CASSVTPGTVNEQFF.

This clonotype has just a few counts. Since a much larger clone is just one base distant, this may be a read error. The chain joins TRBV5-1 to TRBJ2-3; maybe TRBD1 (5 bases). Germline V CDR1 and CDR2: SGHRS, YFSETQ. This CDR3 is built from 14 residues. DNA for the CDR3: TGCGCCAGCAGCTTGGAAGCGCCCACAGGTACGCAGTATTTT. Translating gives CASSLEAPTGTQYF.

The chain employs TRBV5-1 and TRBJ1-1; D is ambiguous. The V end lost 7 bases, the J end lost 1 base, and 11 bases lay between the germline ends. The CDR3 is 13 amino acids. The germline V gene has CDR1 SGHRS and CDR2 YFSETQ. The CDR3 region has the DNA TGCGCCAGCGCCCGGACCGCGAACACTGAAGCTTTCTTT. This encodes CASARTANTEAFF.